This section outlines one T cell receptor beta chain sequence together with its context. Antigen: not known. In the United States, treatment was given to all participants with HIV. The sample originates from a study of long-term antiretroviral therapy in people with HIV. Overall study results and limits: Controls exceeded HIV repertoires in CDR3 length range.

Trimming removed 1 base from V and 8 bases from J, with 8 bases in between. Germline V lookup: CDR1 SEHNR, CDR2 FQNEAQ (reference sequence). The CDR3 sequence is 13 residues long. The run of the v3.0 immunoSEQ assay was at survey level. Some clones are missing from TCRdb's copy, which holds only in-frame ones; the method was immunoSEQ multiplex PCR. The table records 20,000 to 25,000 clones, about 88% of them present only once. This TCR derives from a man aged 60-69 years with HIV. The chain links TRBV7-9 to TRBJ1-4; D is ambiguous. The specimen comprised unsorted PBMCs, sampled 0.6 years after starting antiretroviral therapy. CDR3 sequence: CASSLGGFEKLFF. In DNA, the CDR3 is TGTGCCAGCAGCTTAGGAGGTTTCGAAAAACTGTTTTTT.